This paragraph reports one TCR beta chain. Its target is unknown. Blood CD8+ and CD4+ T cells underwent high-throughput TCR beta sequencing. It was negative isolation that provided the CD8+ and CD4+ T cells, whereas TEMRA cells were enriched by FACS. The data derive from a study of CD8 T cells in Susac syndrome. Study-wide points: The study recognized that the number of individuals in its TCR sequencing and HLA analysis was relatively small. Clonal expansion did not appear in Susac syndrome CD4+ T cell repertoires.

It was with random hexamers that roughly 0.5 to 1 ug RNA was reverse transcribed. From the immunoSEQ multiplex PCR reads, TCRdb called clonotypes with MiXCR, one entry per CDR3 protein. The data show under 200,000 distinct CDR3 sequences, with 95% seen just once and approximately 0.1% held by the top ten. Germline V CDR1 and CDR2: SGHNT, YYREEE (reference sequence). CDR3 size: 17 residues. V was pared by 4 bases and J by 0 bases, with 5 bases of the junction left unmatched. The sequenced sample consisted of CD4+ T cells from PBMCs. The chain recombines TRBV5-4 with TRBJ2-1; 12 bases are a match to TRBD2. The TCR was taken from a human donor with Susac syndrome. The CDR3 here is CASSVSSGGGSYNEQFF. The CDR3 DNA reads as TGTGCCAGCAGCGTATCTAGCGGGGGGGGCTCCTACAATGAGCAGTTCTTC.